This record covers a single TCR beta chain. Its specificity is not known. Naive CD8+ T cells showed CD45RO-CCR7+CD27+CD95-. Libraries were UMI-labeled 5' RACE TRB cDNA. TCRdb re-analyzed the 5' RACE reads; it lists each CDR3 protein once, without DNA. The table gives tens of thousands of distinct CDR3 sequences; the top ten clones make up 0.53% of it. This specimen belongs to a study of CXCR3-negative and CXCR3-positive naive CD8 T cells. Study outcomes and limitations: In cryopreserved cells, CXCR3 expression partially decreased, and fresh PBMCs were used in most assays. Memory CD8+ cells showed much lower diversity, while both naive subsets were comparably high. When CXCR3-positive naive cells were set against CXCR3-negative naive cells, the former had more hydrophobic TRB CDR3s.

This TCR was sampled from a human donor in good health. Some clones in this sample may be carry-over from other donors' samples. The sample was naive CXCR3+ CD8+ T cells from blood. Subset of the sample: CD45RO-CCR7+CD27+CD95- naive CD8+ T cells expressing CXCR3 (TNR3+).

The CDR3 spells CASRQVSSYNEQFF. V is TRBV9 and J is TRBJ2-1; TCRdb's assignment of TRBD1 cannot be checked, as there is no DNA. Germline CDR1 is SGDLS and CDR2 is YYNGEE. The CDR3 length is 14 residues.